This T cell receptor (beta chain) was sequenced in a study of shared clonotypes between healthy human individuals. Assay used: immunoSEQ multiplex PCR; TCRdb lists only in-frame clones, some missing. The sample contains some 900,000 clones, about 80% of which appear only once. The length of the CDR3 is 16 residues. Germline V gene sequence: CDR1 MNHNS, CDR2 SASEGT. V was pared by 0 bases and J by 8 bases, with 14 bases between. The rearrangement joins TRBV6-1 to TRBJ1-6; a possible D gene is TRBD1 (5 bases). Source material: memory CD4+ T cells sorted from blood. The subset was: CD45RA-negative fraction. This receptor was identified in a man in his late teens or twenties in good health. The CDR3: CASSEALTAGHSPLHF. The CDR3 DNA reads TGTGCCAGCAGTGAAGCGCTGACAGCTGGCCATTCACCCCTCCACTTT.